This T cell receptor beta chain was sequenced for a study of technical replicates of blood from several donors. On this clone: Compared with germline, one end of the junction differs, possibly owing to a read error.

CDR1 SGDLS and CDR2 YYNGEE come from the germline V gene. This CDR3 has 14 residues. Assay: immunoSEQ multiplex PCR; the TCRdb copy retains only in-frame clones and omits some. The repertoire consists of about 57,000 clones, with roughly 86% occurring once and the leading ten covering 5% to 6.5%. This sequence originates from a human donor in good health. Some clones in this sample may be carry-over from other donors' samples. V usage is TRBV9 and J usage is TRBJ2-1; TRBD2 matches at 8 bases. Sequencing used PBMCs. CDR3 in amino acids: CASSPRTSYYEQFF. Written as DNA, the CDR3 is TGTGCCAGCAGCCCTCGGACTAGCTACTATGAGCAGTTCTTC. Full variable domain (remainder filled in from reference TRBV9 and TRBJ2-1): DSGVTQTPKHLITATGQRVTLRCSPRSGDLSVYWYQQSLDQGLQFLIQYYNGEERAKGNILERFSAQQFPDLHSELNLSSLELGDSALYFCASSPRTSYYEQFFGPGTRLTVL.